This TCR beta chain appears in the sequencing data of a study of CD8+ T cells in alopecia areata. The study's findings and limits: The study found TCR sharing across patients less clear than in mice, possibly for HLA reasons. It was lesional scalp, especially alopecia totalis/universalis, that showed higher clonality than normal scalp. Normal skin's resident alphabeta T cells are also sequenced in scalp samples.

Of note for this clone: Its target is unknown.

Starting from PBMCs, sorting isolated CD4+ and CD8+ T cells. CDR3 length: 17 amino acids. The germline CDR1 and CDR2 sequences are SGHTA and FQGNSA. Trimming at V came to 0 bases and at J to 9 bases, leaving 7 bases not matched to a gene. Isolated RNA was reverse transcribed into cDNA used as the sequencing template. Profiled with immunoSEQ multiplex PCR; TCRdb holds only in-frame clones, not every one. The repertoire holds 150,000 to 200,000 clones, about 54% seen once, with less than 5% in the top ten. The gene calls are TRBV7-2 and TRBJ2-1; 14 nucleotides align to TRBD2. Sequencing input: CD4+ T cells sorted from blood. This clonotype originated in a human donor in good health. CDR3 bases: TGTGCCAGCAGCTTAGCTCCGGGACTAGCGGGAGTATCTGAGCAGTTCTTC. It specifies CASSLAPGLAGVSEQFF.